These T cell receptor beta chains were read from a single sample in a study of CD8+ T cells in alopecia areata. Libraries were prepared by immunoSEQ multiplex PCR; TCRdb keeps only in-frame clonotypes and omits some of them. The table shows approximately 280,000 clones, with about three fifths occurring only once. The starting material was CD4+ T cells sorted from blood, obtained at week 24, from a patient treated with tofacitinib. Receptors were obtained from a human donor with alopecia areata. The CDR3 runs from the conserved cysteine through the conserved F or W. Fields, in order: CDR3 length, D gene, clone size, J gene, V gene, CDR3 DNA, CDR3 protein. A D gene is named only where the DNA matches it firmly. Only part of the rows carry a size: once, few, many, or a class if the clone is expanded.

17	-	-	TRBJ2-6	TRBV29-1	TGCAGCGTTCTCGGGGGGCCTGAACGCTCTGGGGCCAACGTCCTGACTTTC	CSVLGGPERSGANVLTF
13	-	-	TRBJ1-3	TRBV10-3	TGTGCCATCAGTGGAACTTCTGGAAACACCATATATTTT	CAISGTSGNTIYF
10	-	-	TRBJ1-1	TRBV19	TGTGCTACATTTTTGGGTGTAGCTTTCTTT	CATFLGVAFF
16	-	-	TRBJ2-1	TRBV5-4	TGTGCCAGCAGCTTGATCGCGGGGAGCTCCTACAATGAGCAGTTCTTC	CASSLIAGSSYNEQFF
11	-	once	TRBJ2-7	TRBV6-5	TGTGCCAGCAGCAACGTAGGCGAGCAGTACTTC	CASSNVGEQYF
13	-	-	TRBJ2-3	TRBV30	TGTGCCTGGAGCAAGATGATAGGGGATACGCAGTATTTT	CAWSKMIGDTQYF
12	-	once	TRBJ1-2	TRBV28	TGTGCCAGCATTGACTTTTCTTATGGCTACACCTTC	CASIDFSYGYTF
14	TRBD1	-	TRBJ1-4	TRBV5-1	TGCGCCAGCAGCCCGACAGGGGCAGAGGGAAAACTGTTTTTT	CASSPTGAEGKLFF
15	-	-	TRBJ1-1	TRBV4-3	TGCGCCAGCAGCCAAGCCTCTCAGGGGAACACTGAAGCTTTCTTT	CASSQASQGNTEAFF
15	-	-	TRBJ2-7	TRBV6-6	TGTGCCAGCAGTTACTCGTCGTCGGACCTCTACGAGCAGTACTTC	CASSYSSSDLYEQYF
19	TRBD1	few	TRBJ2-4	TRBV29-1	TGCAGCGTGACCAGGGGGACAGGGGGCAGTGGTGGAGCCAAAAACATTCAGTACTTC	CSVTRGTGGSGGAKNIQYF
14	TRBD2	once	TRBJ2-1	TRBV29-1	TGCAGCGTCGCGGGGGGTCACCCCCGCAATGAGCAGTTCTTC	CSVAGGHPRNEQFF
15	-	-	TRBJ2-1	TRBV2	TGTGCCAGCAGCGCCGACAGGAGTTCCTACAATGAGCAGTTCTTC	CASSADRSSYNEQFF
15	-	-	TRBJ2-2	TRBV11-2	TGTGCCAGCAGCACCATCCAGGGCCGCATCGGGGAGCTGTTTTTT	CASSTIQGRIGELFF
12	-	-	TRBJ1-5	TRBV1	TGCACCAGCAGCTCAGGGAATCAGCCCCAGCATTTT	CTSSSGNQPQHF
12	TRBD1	few	TRBJ1-1	TRBV29-1	TGCAGCGCTGGACAGGGGAACACTGAAGCTTTCTTT	CSAGQGNTEAFF
14	TRBD2	few	TRBJ2-4	TRBV5-1	TGCGCCAGCAGCTCTAGACAGCGGGGAAGCATTCAGTACTTC	CASSSRQRGSIQYF
12	TRBD2	-	TRBJ2-3	TRBV4-3	TGCGCCAGCAGCCAAGATAGGACTAGACAGTATTTT	CASSQDRTRQYF
13	-	few	TRBJ2-2	TRBV5-1	TGCGCCACTGGACAGTCGGACACCGGGGAGCTGTTTTTT	CATGQSDTGELFF
14	-	-	TRBJ2-3	TRBV9	TGTGCCAGCAGCGTAAAGTCTAGCACAGATACGCAGTATTTT	CASSVKSSTDTQYF
16	-	-	TRBJ2-3	TRBV15	TGTGCCACCAGCAGAGGCGTTTCGGCAGGGGAAGATACGCAGTATTTT	CATSRGVSAGEDTQYF
13	-	-	TRBJ2-5	TRBV7-6	TGTGCCAGCAGCTTAGGGGGCGGAGGGACCCAGTACTTC	CASSLGGGGTQYF